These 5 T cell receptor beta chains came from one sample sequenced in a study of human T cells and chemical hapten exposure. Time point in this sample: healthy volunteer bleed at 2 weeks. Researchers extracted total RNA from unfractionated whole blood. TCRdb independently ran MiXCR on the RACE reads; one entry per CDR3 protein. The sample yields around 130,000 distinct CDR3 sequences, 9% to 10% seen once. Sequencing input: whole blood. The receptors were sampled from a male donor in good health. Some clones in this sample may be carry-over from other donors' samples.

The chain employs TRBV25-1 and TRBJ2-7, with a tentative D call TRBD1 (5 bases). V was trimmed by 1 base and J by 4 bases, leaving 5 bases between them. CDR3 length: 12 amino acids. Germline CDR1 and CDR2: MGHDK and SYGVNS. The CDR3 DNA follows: TGTGCCAGCAGTGAATCAGGGTACGAGCAGTACTTC. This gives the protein CASSESGYEQYF.

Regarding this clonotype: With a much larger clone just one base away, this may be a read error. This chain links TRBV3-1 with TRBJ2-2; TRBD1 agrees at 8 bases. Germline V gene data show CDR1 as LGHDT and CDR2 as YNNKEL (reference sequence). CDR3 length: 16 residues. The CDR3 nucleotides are TGTGCCAGCAGCATCAGGACAGGGCTGAACACCGGGGAGCGGTTTTTT. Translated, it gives CASSIRTGLNTGERFF.

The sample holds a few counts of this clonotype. The CDR3 sequence: CASSESLAGFYNEQFF. DNA of the CDR3: TGCGCCAGCAGTGAGTCGTTAGCGGGGTTCTACAATGAGCAGTTCTTC. The chain couples TRBV10-1 to TRBJ2-1; TRBD2 agrees at 8 bases. Germline CDR1 and CDR2: WNHNN and SYGVQD (reference sequence). Trimming removed 0 bases from V and 3 bases from J; junction bases left unmatched: 4. There are 16 residues in the CDR3.

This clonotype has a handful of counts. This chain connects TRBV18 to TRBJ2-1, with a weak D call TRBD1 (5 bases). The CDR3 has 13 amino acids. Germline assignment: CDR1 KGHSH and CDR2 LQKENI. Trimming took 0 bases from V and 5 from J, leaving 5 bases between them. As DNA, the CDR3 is TGTGCCAGCTCACCACCAGGGGACAATGAGCAGTTCTTC. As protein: CASSPPGDNEQFF.

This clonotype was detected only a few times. CDR3 DNA sequence: TGTGCCATCAGGAAAACAGGGGCGAGGGGGCTCGAGCAGTACTTC. Protein sequence: CAIRKTGARGLEQYF. The chain joins TRBV10-3 to TRBJ2-7; TRBD1 matches 7 bases. The CDR3 loop spans 15 amino acids. The germline V gene has CDR1 ENHRY and CDR2 SYGVKD. V lost 6 bases to trimming and J lost 6 bases; unmatched junction nucleotides: 14.